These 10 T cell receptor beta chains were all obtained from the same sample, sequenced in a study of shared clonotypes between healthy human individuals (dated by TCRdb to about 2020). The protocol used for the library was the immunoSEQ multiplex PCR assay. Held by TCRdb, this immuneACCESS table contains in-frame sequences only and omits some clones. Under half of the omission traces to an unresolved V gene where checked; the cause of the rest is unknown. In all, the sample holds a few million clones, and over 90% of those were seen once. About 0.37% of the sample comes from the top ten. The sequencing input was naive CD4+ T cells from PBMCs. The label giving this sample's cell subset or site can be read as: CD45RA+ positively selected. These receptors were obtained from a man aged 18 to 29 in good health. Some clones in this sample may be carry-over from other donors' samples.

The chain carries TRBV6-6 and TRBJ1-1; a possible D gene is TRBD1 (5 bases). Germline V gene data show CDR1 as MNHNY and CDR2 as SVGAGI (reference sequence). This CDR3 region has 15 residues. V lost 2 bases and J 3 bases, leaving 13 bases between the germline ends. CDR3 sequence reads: CASSYVAGGYTEAFF. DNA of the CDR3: TGTGCCAGCAGTTACGTAGCCGGGGGGTACACTGAAGCTTTCTTT.

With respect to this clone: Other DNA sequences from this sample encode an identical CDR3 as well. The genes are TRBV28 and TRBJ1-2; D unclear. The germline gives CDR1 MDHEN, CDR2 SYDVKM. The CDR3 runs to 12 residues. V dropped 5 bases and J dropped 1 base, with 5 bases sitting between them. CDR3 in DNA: TGTGCCAGCAGTCCGGGTAACTATGGCTACACCTTC. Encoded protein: CASSPGNYGYTF.

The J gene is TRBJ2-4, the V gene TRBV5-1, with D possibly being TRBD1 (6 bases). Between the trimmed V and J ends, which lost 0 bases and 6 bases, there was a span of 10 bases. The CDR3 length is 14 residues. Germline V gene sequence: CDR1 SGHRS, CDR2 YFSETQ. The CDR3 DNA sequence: TGCGCCAGCAGCTTGGCAGGGGCTACAAACATTCAGTACTTC. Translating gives CASSLAGATNIQYF.

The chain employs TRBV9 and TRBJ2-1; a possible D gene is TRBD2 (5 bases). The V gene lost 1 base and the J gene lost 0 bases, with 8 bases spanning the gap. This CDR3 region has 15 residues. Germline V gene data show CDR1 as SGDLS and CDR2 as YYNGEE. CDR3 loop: CASSVQAGSYNEQFF. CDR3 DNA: TGTGCCAGCAGCGTACAGGCGGGCTCCTACAATGAGCAGTTCTTC.

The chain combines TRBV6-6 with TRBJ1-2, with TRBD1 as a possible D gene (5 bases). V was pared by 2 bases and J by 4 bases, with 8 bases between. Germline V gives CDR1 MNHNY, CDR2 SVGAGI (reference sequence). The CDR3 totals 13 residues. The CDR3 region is CASSYGGGYGYTF. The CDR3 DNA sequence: TGTGCCAGCAGTTACGGGGGGGGCTATGGCTACACCTTC.

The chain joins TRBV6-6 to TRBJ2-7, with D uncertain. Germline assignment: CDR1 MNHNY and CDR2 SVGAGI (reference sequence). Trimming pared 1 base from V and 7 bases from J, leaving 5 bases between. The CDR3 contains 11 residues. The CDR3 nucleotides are TGTGCCAGCAGTTACTACCGGGAGCAGTACTTC. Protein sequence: CASSYYREQYF.

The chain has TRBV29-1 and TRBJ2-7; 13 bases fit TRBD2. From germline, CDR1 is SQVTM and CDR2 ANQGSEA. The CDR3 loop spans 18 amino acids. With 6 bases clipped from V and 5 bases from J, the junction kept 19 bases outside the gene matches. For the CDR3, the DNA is TGCAGCGTAACAGGGGAACTAGCGGGAGGGCCTCGCTTCGACGAGCAGTACTTC. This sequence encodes CSVTGELAGGPRFDEQYF.

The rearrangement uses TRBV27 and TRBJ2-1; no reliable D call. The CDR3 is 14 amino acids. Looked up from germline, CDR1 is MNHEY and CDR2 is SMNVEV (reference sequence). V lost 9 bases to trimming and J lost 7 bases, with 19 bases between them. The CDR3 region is CASCGTRPSNEQFF. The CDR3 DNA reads TGTGCCAGTTGTGGCACCCGGCCTAGTAATGAGCAGTTCTTC.

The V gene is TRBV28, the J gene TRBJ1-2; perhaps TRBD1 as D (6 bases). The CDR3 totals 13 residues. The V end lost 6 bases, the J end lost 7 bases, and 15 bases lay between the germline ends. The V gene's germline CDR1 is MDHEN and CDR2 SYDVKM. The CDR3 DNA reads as TGTGCCAGCAGGACCCAGGGGAAAGGTGGCTACACCTTC. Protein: CASRTQGKGGYTF.

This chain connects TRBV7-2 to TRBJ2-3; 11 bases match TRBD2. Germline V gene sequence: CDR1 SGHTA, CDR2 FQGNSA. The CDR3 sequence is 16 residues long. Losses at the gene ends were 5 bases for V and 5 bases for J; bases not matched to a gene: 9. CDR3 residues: CASSPQLAGVVDTQYF. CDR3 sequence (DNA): TGTGCCAGCAGCCCCCAACTAGCGGGAGTGGTAGATACGCAGTATTTT.